The rows below give T cell receptor beta chains drawn from one sample of a study of T-cell reconstitution after alpha-beta-depleted transplantation in children. TCRdb re-called the PCR reads with MiXCR, one entry per CDR3 protein. The sample has around 530,000 distinct CDR3 sequences, about 33% seen once. The sample here was PBMCs from the stem cell graft donor, taken from the stem cell graft. These receptors were taken from a human donor who donated a stem cell graft to a child with aplastic anemia. CDR3s include the opening cysteine and the closing phenylalanine or tryptophan. D genes are given only for firm matches. Clone size, where shown, is once, few, many, or a class for clones that have expanded.

abundance: few
v_gene: TRBV7-8
j_gene: TRBJ1-1
d_gene: .
CDR3nt: TGTGCCAGCAGCGATCAGGGGAACACTGAAGCTTTCTTT
CDR3aa: CASSDQGNTEAFF

abundance: .
v_gene: TRBV7-2
j_gene: TRBJ2-2
d_gene: TRBD2
CDR3nt: TGTGCCAGCAGCTTTACTAGCGGGAGTGCCGGGGAGCTGTTTTTT
CDR3aa: CASSFTSGSAGELFF

abundance: few
v_gene: TRBV6-5
j_gene: TRBJ1-1
d_gene: TRBD1
CDR3nt: TGTGCCAGCAGTTACTTCCGGGACAGTGAAGCTTTCTTT
CDR3aa: CASSYFRDSEAFF

abundance: few
v_gene: TRBV5-4
j_gene: TRBJ2-3
d_gene: TRBD2
CDR3nt: TGTGCCAGCAGCCCTGGACTAGCGGGAGGGCTCACAGATACGCAGTATTTT
CDR3aa: CASSPGLAGGLTDTQYF

abundance: .
v_gene: TRBV27
j_gene: TRBJ2-4
d_gene: TRBD1
CDR3nt: TGTGCCAGCAGTTTAAAGACAGGGGACAGAAACATTCAGTACTTC
CDR3aa: CASSLKTGDRNIQYF

abundance: once
v_gene: TRBV4-2
j_gene: TRBJ1-1
d_gene: .
CDR3nt: TGTGCCAGCAGCCTATTCCCAGCATTCAACACTGAAGCTTTCTTT
CDR3aa: CASSLFPAFNTEAFF

abundance: .
v_gene: TRBV15
j_gene: TRBJ1-6
d_gene: .
CDR3nt: TGTGCCACCAGCAGAGATCGACAGCCGGGGTCACCCCTCCACTTT
CDR3aa: CATSRDRQPGSPLHF

abundance: .
v_gene: TRBV20-1
j_gene: TRBJ2-4
d_gene: .
CDR3nt: TGCAGTGCTAGGAAGCTAGCCGGAGCCAAAAACATTCAGTACTTC
CDR3aa: CSARKLAGAKNIQYF

abundance: few
v_gene: TRBV10-3
j_gene: TRBJ1-1
d_gene: TRBD1
CDR3nt: TGTGCCATCAGTGAGATGGGACAGGGGGCCAGCGAAGCTTTCTTT
CDR3aa: CAISEMGQGASEAFF

abundance: .
v_gene: TRBV15
j_gene: TRBJ2-2
d_gene: TRBD2
CDR3nt: TGTGCCACCAGCAGAGGGGGACTAGCCCCAGCCGGGGAGCTGTTTTTT
CDR3aa: CATSRGGLAPAGELFF

abundance: few
v_gene: TRBV9
j_gene: TRBJ2-1
d_gene: TRBD1
CDR3nt: TGTGCCAGCAGCCCAGGACAGGGATTATATGAGCAGTTCTTC
CDR3aa: CASSPGQGLYEQFF

abundance: .
v_gene: TRBV20-1
j_gene: TRBJ2-3
d_gene: .
CDR3nt: TGCAGTGCTAGAGATTGGGGGGTTGGCACAGATACGCAGTATTTT
CDR3aa: CSARDWGVGTDTQYF